The text below deals with one TCR beta chain. This sample includes further DNA sequences coding for the same CDR3. TCRdb's table, derived via immunoSEQ multiplex PCR, lists solely in-frame clones and lacks some. The sample lists 150,000 to 200,000 clones; over 70% were seen once. These data come from a study of blood T cell repertoires in COVID-19. On the study more broadly: In each case, the material was cDNA or gDNA derived from T cells, B-cell-depleted T cells, or PBMCs.

The CDR3 totals 14 residues. Germline V lookup: CDR1 SGDLS, CDR2 YYNGEE. Losses at the gene ends were 0 bases for V and 4 bases for J; bases not matched to a gene: 0. Sequenced input: peripheral blood. The receptor was isolated from a man aged 55-75 years with active or convalescent COVID-19. The rearrangement uses TRBV9 and TRBJ1-3, with 8 bases matching TRBD1. The chain's CDR3 is CASSVGQGGNTIYF. CDR3 nucleotides: TGTGCCAGCAGCGTAGGACAGGGGGGAAACACCATATATTTT.